Listed below are T cell receptor beta chains from one sample, sequenced in a study of OX40 agonist ivuxolimab in advanced cancers. Profiling relied on immunoSEQ multiplex PCR, and the TCRdb table lists in-frame clones only, not all of them. The sample yields roughly 80,000 clones, 85% to 95% seen once. The sample was CD4+ or CD8+ T cells sorted from blood, taken in a trial of the OX40 agonist ivuxolimab. The receptor set was obtained from an adult with an advanced solid tumor such as melanoma, head and neck, liver or kidney cancer. The CDR3 runs from the conserved cysteine through the conserved F or W. A D gene is named only where the DNA matches it firmly. Clone sizes are given selectively: once, few, many, or a class where the clone is expanded.

TRBV7-9	NA	NA	TRBJ2-3	CASSPQGTTDTQYF	TGTGCCAGCAGCCCTCAAGGGACCACAGATACGCAGTATTTT
TRBV27	NA	TRBD1	TRBJ2-1	CASRGTGMNNEQFF	TGTGCCAGCAGGGGGACAGGGATGAACAATGAGCAGTTCTTC
TRBV9	NA	NA	TRBJ2-3	CASSVFADTQYF	TGTGCCAGCAGCGTATTTGCGGATACGCAGTATTTT
TRBV5-1	NA	NA	TRBJ1-6	CASSEGTLSSYNSPLHF	TGCGCCAGCTCCGAAGGGACCCTGAGCTCCTATAATTCACCCCTCCACTTT
TRBV29-1	NA	NA	TRBJ1-1	CSVEDGGHKSEAFF	TGCAGCGTTGAAGACGGGGGGCATAAGTCTGAAGCTTTCTTT
TRBV7-2	few	TRBD1	TRBJ2-6	CASSPGGSGANVLTF	TGTGCCAGCAGCCCAGGGGGTTCTGGGGCCAACGTCCTGACTTTC
TRBV18	NA	NA	TRBJ2-7	CASSPSWGYEQYF	TGTGCCAGCTCACCGAGTTGGGGCTACGAGCAGTACTTC
TRBV27	NA	TRBD2	TRBJ2-1	CASGPLAGAYNEQFF	TGTGCCAGCGGGCCCCTAGCGGGAGCATACAATGAGCAGTTCTTC
TRBV9	NA	TRBD2	TRBJ2-2	CASSPFGLAGTGELFF	TGTGCCAGCAGCCCCTTTGGGCTAGCGGGGACCGGGGAGCTGTTTTTT
TRBV19	NA	NA	TRBJ1-3	CASRSEGESSGNTIYF	TGTGCCAGTAGATCGGAGGGGGAGAGCTCTGGAAACACCATATATTTT
TRBV2	NA	NA	TRBJ2-5	CASSPHLGRGETQYF	TGTGCCAGCAGTCCCCACCTGGGGCGGGGAGAGACCCAGTACTTC
TRBV2	NA	TRBD1	TRBJ2-5	CASSRDREETQYF	TGTGCCAGCAGCCGGGACAGGGAGGAGACCCAGTACTTC
TRBV10-3	NA	NA	TRBJ2-7	CAISAGGGSSYEQYF	TGTGCCATCAGTGCAGGGGGGGGAAGCTCCTACGAGCAGTACTTC
TRBV9	NA	TRBD2	TRBJ2-5	CASSAHGGASGTHETQYF	TGTGCCAGCAGCGCCCACGGGGGGGCGTCCGGGACCCACGAGACCCAGTACTTC
TRBV7-6	NA	TRBD1	TRBJ1-6	CASSLATGVDNSPLHF	TGTGCCAGCAGCTTAGCGACAGGGGTGGACAATTCACCCCTCCACTTT
TRBV21-1	NA	NA	TRBJ1-5	CASSTKIVDQPQHF	TGTGCCAGCAGCACAAAGATTGTGGATCAGCCCCAGCATTTT
TRBV5-5	NA	TRBD2	TRBJ2-3	CASSLGLAGPPTDTQYF	TGTGCCAGCAGCTTGGGACTAGCGGGACCTCCCACAGATACGCAGTATTTT
TRBV6-6	NA	NA	TRBJ2-1	CASSYSNEQFF	TGTGCCAGCAGTTACTCGAATGAGCAGTTCTTC
TRBV7-2	once	NA	TRBJ2-7	CASSPLHQGRASYEQYF	TGTGCCAGCAGCCCTCTACATCAGGGCAGGGCCTCCTACGAGCAGTACTTC
TRBV4-3	NA	NA	TRBJ1-2	CASSHQPAVTAASYGYTF	TGCGCCAGCAGCCACCAACCGGCCGTGACAGCTGCTAGTTATGGCTACACCTTC
TRBV13	once	TRBD1	TRBJ1-2	CASSIRQGRYANYGYTF	TGTGCCAGCAGCATTAGACAGGGCCGGTATGCTAACTATGGCTACACCTTC
TRBV28	NA	NA	TRBJ1-4	CASSVMANEKLFF	TGTGCCAGCAGCGTCATGGCTAATGAAAAACTGTTTTTT
TRBV2	NA	NA	TRBJ2-1	CASQGQGLNEQFF	TGTGCCAGTCAGGGGCAAGGACTAAATGAGCAGTTCTTC
TRBV4-2	NA	TRBD2	TRBJ2-5	CASSQKLAGGPETQYF	TGTGCCAGCAGCCAGAAGCTAGCGGGGGGGCCGGAGACCCAGTACTTC
TRBV30	NA	NA	TRBJ1-5	CAWSVGRLTVGNQPQHF	TGTGCCTGGAGTGTTGGCAGGCTAACCGTGGGCAATCAGCCCCAGCATTTT
TRBV19	NA	NA	TRBJ1-2	CASSIGANYGYTF	TGTGCCAGTAGTATTGGAGCAAACTATGGCTACACCTTC
TRBV5-1	NA	NA	TRBJ2-2	CASSPNRNTGELFF	TGCGCCAGCAGCCCAAACAGGAACACCGGGGAGCTGTTTTTT
TRBV11-3	NA	NA	TRBJ2-7	CASSLDLKGVGQYF	TGTGCCAGCAGCTTAGATCTAAAGGGGGTTGGGCAGTACTTC
TRBV19	NA	NA	TRBJ2-5	CASSPRPPQGWETQYF	TGTGCCAGTAGCCCCCGACCGCCGCAGGGGTGGGAGACCCAGTACTTC
TRBV28	NA	TRBD1	TRBJ1-1	CATHLRTGRTEAFF	TGTGCCACCCACCTTCGGACAGGCCGTACTGAAGCTTTCTTT
TRBV18	NA	NA	TRBJ2-3	CASSSGLQGGDTQYF	TGTGCCAGCTCGTCGGGACTCCAAGGAGGAGATACGCAGTATTTT
TRBV6-5	NA	TRBD2	TRBJ2-2	CASSYSGTSAIGELFF	TGTGCCAGCAGTTACTCGGGGACTAGCGCTATCGGGGAGCTGTTTTTT
TRBV5-4	NA	TRBD1	TRBJ2-3	CASSLTTGGGDTQYF	TGTGCCAGCAGCTTGACGACAGGGGGAGGAGATACGCAGTATTTT
TRBV4-3	NA	TRBD1	TRBJ2-7	CASSHGVGQLLYEQYF	TGCGCCAGCAGCCACGGGGTGGGACAGCTACTCTACGAGCAGTACTTC
TRBV5-4	once	NA	TRBJ2-4	CASSLADAKNIQYF	TGTGCCAGCAGCTTGGCCGACGCCAAAAACATTCAGTACTTC
TRBV6-5	NA	NA	TRBJ2-2	CASSYSPHGELFF	TGTGCCAGCAGTTACTCCCCCCACGGGGAGCTGTTTTTT
TRBV7-2	NA	TRBD1	TRBJ2-2	CASSHSTGGFWTGELFF	TGTGCCAGCAGCCACTCTACAGGGGGCTTTTGGACCGGGGAGCTGTTTTTT
TRBV7-2	NA	NA	TRBJ2-3	CASSLTGSQGTDTQYF	TGTGCCAGCAGCTTAACAGGTTCCCAGGGCACAGATACGCAGTATTTT
TRBV7-2	NA	TRBD1	TRBJ2-5	CASSLGGSGGWETQYF	TGTGCCAGCAGCTTAGGAGGGTCAGGGGGTTGGGAGACCCAGTACTTC
TRBV28	NA	NA	TRBJ2-2	CASSLPSGANTGELFF	TGTGCCAGCAGTTTACCTTCAGGCGCGAACACCGGGGAGCTGTTTTTT
TRBV7-2	NA	TRBD2	TRBJ2-7	CASRPSGGGDEQYF	TGTGCCAGCAGACCTAGCGGGGGGGGCGACGAGCAGTACTTC
TRBV7-2	NA	NA	TRBJ1-4	CASSLEWGSYNEKLFF	TGTGCCAGCAGCTTAGAATGGGGCAGCTATAATGAAAAACTGTTTTTT
TRBV30	NA	NA	TRBJ1-6	CAWRRGGAVFDSPLHF	TGTGCCTGGAGACGGGGGGGCGCGGTATTTGATTCACCCCTCCACTTT
TRBV30	NA	NA	TRBJ2-7	CAWSGTGRGRVYEQYF	TGTGCCTGGAGTGGAACAGGACGTGGACGCGTGTACGAGCAGTACTTC
TRBV6-6	NA	NA	TRBJ2-2	CASRATGELFF	TGTGCCAGCAGGGCTACCGGGGAGCTGTTTTTT
TRBV27	NA	NA	TRBJ2-7	CASSLKSGYEQYF	TGTGCCAGCAGTTTAAAGTCCGGCTACGAGCAGTACTTC
TRBV7-2	NA	NA	TRBJ1-5	CASSPDTSGQPQHF	TGTGCCAGCAGCCCAGACACCTCGGGTCAGCCCCAGCATTTT
TRBV18	NA	NA	TRBJ1-4	CASSPPHLGHTTNEKLFF	TGTGCCAGCTCACCACCCCATCTCGGCCATACAACTAATGAAAAACTGTTTTTT
TRBV5-1	NA	TRBD2	TRBJ2-2	CASSSGLAGGQATGELFF	TGCGCCAGCAGTTCTGGACTAGCGGGAGGGCAGGCCACCGGGGAGCTGTTTTTT
TRBV5-1	NA	TRBD1	TRBJ1-2	CASSPGQNYGYTF	TGCGCCAGCAGCCCGGGACAGAACTATGGCTACACCTTC
TRBV18	NA	TRBD2	TRBJ2-5	CASSPGLAQETQYF	TGTGCCAGCTCACCGGGACTAGCCCAAGAGACCCAGTACTTC
TRBV21-1	NA	NA	TRBJ2-7	CASSKFQVSYEQYF	TGTGCCAGCAGCAAATTCCAGGTTTCCTACGAGCAGTACTTC
TRBV5-1	NA	NA	TRBJ1-1	CASSLVLAMNTEAFF	TGCGCCAGCAGCTTGGTATTAGCTATGAACACTGAAGCTTTCTTT
TRBV18	NA	NA	TRBJ2-7	CASSRDKTYEQYF	TGTGCCAGCTCACGAGACAAGACCTACGAGCAGTACTTC
TRBV2	NA	NA	TRBJ1-6	CASSEGFTLHF	TGTGCCAGCAGTGAAGGCTTCACCCTCCACTTT
TRBV7-2	NA	NA	TRBJ1-2	CASSLGGGYGYTF	TGTGCCAGCAGCTTAGGGGGCGGTTATGGCTACACCTTC
TRBV4-3	NA	TRBD1	TRBJ1-1	CATKDRGSNTEAFF	TGCGCCACCAAGGACAGGGGATCGAACACTGAAGCTTTCTTT
TRBV27	NA	TRBD1	TRBJ2-1	CASGPQGSSYNEQFF	TGTGCCAGCGGACCACAGGGGAGCTCCTACAATGAGCAGTTCTTC
TRBV4-3	NA	NA	TRBJ2-2	CASSLSRLMNTGELFF	TGCGCCAGCAGCTTAAGCCGGCTTATGAACACCGGGGAGCTGTTTTTT
TRBV6-6	NA	NA	TRBJ1-6	CASNPGRAYNSPLHF	TGTGCCAGCAACCCGGGGAGGGCGTATAATTCACCCCTCCACTTT